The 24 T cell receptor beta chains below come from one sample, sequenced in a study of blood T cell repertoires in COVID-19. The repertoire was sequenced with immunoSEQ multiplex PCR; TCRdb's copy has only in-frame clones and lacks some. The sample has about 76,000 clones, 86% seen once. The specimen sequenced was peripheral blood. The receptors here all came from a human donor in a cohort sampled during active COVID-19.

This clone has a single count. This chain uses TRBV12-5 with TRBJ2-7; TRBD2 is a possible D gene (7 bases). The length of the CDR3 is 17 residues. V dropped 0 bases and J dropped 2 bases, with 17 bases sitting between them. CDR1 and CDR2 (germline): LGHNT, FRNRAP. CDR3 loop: CASGLVLGGLSPYEQYF. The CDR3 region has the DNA TGTGCTAGTGGTTTGGTACTCGGGGGGCTATCGCCCTACGAGCAGTACTTC.

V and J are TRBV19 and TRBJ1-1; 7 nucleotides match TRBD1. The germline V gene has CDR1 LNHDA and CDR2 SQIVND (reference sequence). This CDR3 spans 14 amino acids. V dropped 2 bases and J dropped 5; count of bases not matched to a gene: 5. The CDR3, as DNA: TGTGCCAGTAGTATACAGGGGGAAGAGACTGAAGCTTTCTTT. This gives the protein CASSIQGEETEAFF.

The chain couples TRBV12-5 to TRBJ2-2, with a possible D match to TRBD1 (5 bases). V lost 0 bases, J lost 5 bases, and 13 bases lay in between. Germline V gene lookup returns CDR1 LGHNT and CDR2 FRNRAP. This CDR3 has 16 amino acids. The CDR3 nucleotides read TGTGCTAGTGGTTTGGTAGGGGCAGATAATACCGGGGAGCTGTTTTTT. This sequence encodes CASGLVGADNTGELFF.

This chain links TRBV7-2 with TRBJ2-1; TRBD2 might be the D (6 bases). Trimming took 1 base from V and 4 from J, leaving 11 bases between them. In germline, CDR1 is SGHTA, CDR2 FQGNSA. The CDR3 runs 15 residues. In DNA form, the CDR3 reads TGTGCCAGCAGCTTAGAGGCTAGCGAATACAATGAGCAGTTCTTC. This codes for CASSLEASEYNEQFF.

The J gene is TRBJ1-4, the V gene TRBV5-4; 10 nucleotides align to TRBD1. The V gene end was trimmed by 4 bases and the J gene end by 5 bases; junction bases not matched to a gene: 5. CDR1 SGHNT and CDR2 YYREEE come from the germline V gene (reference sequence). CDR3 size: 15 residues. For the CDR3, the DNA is TGTGCCAGCAGCGCGACAGGGGGCGCGAATGAAAAACTGTTTTTT. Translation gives CASSATGGANEKLFF.

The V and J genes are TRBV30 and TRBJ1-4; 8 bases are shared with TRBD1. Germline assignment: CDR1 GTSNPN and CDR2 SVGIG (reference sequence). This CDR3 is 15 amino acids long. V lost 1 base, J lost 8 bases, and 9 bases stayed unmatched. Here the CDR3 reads CAWSATTGTGEKLFF. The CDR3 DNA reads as TGTGCCTGGAGTGCGACTACAGGGACAGGAGAAAAACTGTTTTTT.

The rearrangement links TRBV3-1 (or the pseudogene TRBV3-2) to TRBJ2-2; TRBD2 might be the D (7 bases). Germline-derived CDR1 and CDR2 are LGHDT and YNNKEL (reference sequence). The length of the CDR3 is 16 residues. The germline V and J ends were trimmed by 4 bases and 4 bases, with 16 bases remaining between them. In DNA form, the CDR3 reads TGTGCCAGCAGCCCCCCGATGGGAGGGGGCACCGGGGAGCTGTTTTTT. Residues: CASSPPMGGGTGELFF.

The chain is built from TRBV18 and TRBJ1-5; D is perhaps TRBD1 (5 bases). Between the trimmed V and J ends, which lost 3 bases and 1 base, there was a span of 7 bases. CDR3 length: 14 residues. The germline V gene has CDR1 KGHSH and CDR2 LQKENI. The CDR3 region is CASSPGLSNQPQHF. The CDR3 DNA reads TGTGCCAGCTCACCGGGGCTGAGCAATCAGCCCCAGCATTTT.

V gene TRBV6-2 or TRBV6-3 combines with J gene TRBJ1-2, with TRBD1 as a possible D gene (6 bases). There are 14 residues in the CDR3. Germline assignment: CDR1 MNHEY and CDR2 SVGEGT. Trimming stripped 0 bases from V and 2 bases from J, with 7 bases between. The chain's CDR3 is CASSYSTGNYGYTF. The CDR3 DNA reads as TGTGCCAGCAGTTACTCGACAGGAAACTATGGCTACACCTTC.

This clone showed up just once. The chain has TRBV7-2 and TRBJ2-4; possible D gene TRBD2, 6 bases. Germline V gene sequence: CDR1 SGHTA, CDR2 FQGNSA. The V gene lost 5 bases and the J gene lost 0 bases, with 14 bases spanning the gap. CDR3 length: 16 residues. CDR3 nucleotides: TGTGCCAGCAGCCACGTCGGGGGAGTAGCCAAAAACATTCAGTACTTC. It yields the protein CASSHVGGVAKNIQYF.

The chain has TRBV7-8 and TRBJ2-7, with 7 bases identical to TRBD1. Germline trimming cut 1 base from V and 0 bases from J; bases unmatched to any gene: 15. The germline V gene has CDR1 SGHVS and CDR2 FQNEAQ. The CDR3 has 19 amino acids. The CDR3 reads CASSLVEGARTLFSYEQYF. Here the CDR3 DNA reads TGTGCCAGCAGCTTAGTTGAGGGGGCTAGAACTCTGTTCTCCTACGAGCAGTACTTC. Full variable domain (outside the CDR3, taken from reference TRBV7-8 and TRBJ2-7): GAGVSQSPRYKVAKRGQDVALRCDPISGHVSLFWYQQALGQGPEFLTYFQNEAQLDKSGLPSDRFFAERPEGSVSTLKIQRTQQEDSAVYLCASSLVEGARTLFSYEQYFGPGTRLTVT.

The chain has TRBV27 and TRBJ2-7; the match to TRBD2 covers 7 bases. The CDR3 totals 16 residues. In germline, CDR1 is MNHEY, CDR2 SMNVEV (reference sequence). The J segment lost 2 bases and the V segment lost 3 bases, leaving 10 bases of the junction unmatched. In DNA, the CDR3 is TGTGCCAGCAGTTTTATCTTTGGGGCGGGGGCCTACGAGCAGTACTTC. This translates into CASSFIFGAGAYEQYF.

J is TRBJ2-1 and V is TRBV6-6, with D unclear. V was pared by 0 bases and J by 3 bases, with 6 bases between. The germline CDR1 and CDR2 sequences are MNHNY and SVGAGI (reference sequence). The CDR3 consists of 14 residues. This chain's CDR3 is CASSYSPVYNEQFF. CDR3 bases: TGTGCCAGCAGTTACTCACCAGTCTACAATGAGCAGTTCTTC.

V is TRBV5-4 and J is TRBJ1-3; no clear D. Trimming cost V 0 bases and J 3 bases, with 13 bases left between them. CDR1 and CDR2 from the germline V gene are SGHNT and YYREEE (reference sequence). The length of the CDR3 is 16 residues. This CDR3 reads CASSLGLGGGGNTIYF. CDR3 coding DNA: TGTGCCAGCAGCTTGGGCCTAGGTGGAGGTGGAAACACCATATATTTT.

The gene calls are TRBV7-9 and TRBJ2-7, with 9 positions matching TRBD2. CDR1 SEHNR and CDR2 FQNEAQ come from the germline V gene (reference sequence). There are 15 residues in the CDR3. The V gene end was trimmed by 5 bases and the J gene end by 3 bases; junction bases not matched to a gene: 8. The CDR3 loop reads CASSQGLAGVYEQYF. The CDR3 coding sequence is TGTGCCAGCAGCCAGGGACTAGCTGGGGTCTACGAGCAGTACTTC.

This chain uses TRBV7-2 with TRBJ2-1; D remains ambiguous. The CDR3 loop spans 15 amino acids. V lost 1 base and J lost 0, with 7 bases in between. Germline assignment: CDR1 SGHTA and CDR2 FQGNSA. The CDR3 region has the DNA TGTGCCAGCAGCTTAGATATTTCCTCCTACAATGAGCAGTTCTTC. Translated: CASSLDISSYNEQFF.

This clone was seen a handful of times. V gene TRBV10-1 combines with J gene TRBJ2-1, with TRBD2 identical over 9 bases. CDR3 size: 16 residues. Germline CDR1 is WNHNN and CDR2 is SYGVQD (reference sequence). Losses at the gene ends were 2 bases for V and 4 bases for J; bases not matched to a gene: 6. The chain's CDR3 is CASSEIGGGAYNEQFF. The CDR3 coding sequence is TGCGCCAGCAGTGAGATCGGCGGGGGGGCGTACAATGAGCAGTTCTTC.

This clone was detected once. The CDR3: CASSPNSLYGNTIYF. The CDR3 coding sequence is TGTGCCAGCTCACCAAACAGCCTCTACGGAAACACCATATATTTT. This chain joins TRBV18 and TRBJ1-3; unclear D gene. Germline V lookup: CDR1 KGHSH, CDR2 LQKENI. This CDR3 contains 15 residues. Between the trimmed V and J ends, which lost 2 bases and 4 bases, there was a span of 12 bases.

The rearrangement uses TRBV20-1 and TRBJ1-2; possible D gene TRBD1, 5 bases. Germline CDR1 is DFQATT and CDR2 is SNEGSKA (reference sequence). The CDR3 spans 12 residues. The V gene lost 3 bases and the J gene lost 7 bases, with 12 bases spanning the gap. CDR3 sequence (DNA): TGCAGTGCTAGTAGCAGGGTTACTGGCTACACCTTC. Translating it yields CSASSRVTGYTF.

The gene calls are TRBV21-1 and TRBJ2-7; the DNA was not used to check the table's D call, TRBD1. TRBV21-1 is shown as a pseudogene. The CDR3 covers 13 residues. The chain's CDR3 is CASRHRDVDEQYF. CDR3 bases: TGTGCCAGCAGACACAGGGACGTCGACGAGCAGTACTTC.

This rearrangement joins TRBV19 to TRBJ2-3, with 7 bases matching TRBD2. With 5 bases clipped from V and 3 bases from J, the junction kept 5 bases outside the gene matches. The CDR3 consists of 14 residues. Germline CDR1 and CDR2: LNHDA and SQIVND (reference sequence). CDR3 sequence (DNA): TGTGCCAGTAGTGCACTAGCGCCTACAGATACGCAGTATTTT. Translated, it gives CASSALAPTDTQYF.

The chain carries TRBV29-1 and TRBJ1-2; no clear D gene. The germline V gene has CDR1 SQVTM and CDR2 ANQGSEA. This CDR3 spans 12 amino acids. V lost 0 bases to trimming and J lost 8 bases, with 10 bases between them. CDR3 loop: CSVEDEVRGYTF. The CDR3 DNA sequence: TGCAGCGTTGAAGATGAGGTGCGAGGCTACACCTTC.

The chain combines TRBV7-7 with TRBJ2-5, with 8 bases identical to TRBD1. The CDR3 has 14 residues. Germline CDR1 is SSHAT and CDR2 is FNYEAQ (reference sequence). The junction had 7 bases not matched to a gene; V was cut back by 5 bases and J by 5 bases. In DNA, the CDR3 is TGTGCCAGCAGCCCGACAGGGGTCCTGGAGACCCAGTACTTC. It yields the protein CASSPTGVLETQYF.

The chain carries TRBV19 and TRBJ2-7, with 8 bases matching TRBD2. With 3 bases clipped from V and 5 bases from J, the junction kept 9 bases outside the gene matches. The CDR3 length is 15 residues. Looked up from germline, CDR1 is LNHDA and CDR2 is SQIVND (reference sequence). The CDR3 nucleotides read TGTGCCAGTAGTATCCCCCGGGGGGGGGTCCACGAGCAGTACTTC. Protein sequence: CASSIPRGGVHEQYF.